These T cell receptor beta chains were read from a single sample in a study of T-cell reconstitution after alpha-beta-depleted transplantation in children. TCRdb reprocessed the PCR reads via MiXCR and lists one record per CDR3 protein. The table includes roughly 500,000 distinct CDR3 sequences, around 17% detected once. The sequencing here drew on PBMCs from the stem cell graft donor, taken from the stem cell graft. These receptors all stem from a human donor who donated a stem cell graft to a child with acute lymphoblastic leukemia. Each CDR3 is given without its conserved first and last residue. Some rows mark clone size as missing; the rest say once, few, many or name a class of expanded clone.

size: few; V: TRBV5-1; J: TRBJ2-3; CDR3: ASSWGSLGDTQY
size: few; V: TRBV5-1; J: TRBJ1-1; CDR3: ASSLYQPRAEAF
size: few; V: TRBV5-6; J: TRBJ1-1; CDR3: ASSYRFMNTEAF
size: few; V: TRBV12-3/TRBV12-4; J: TRBJ1-1; CDR3: ASSLNRQNTEAF
size: NA; V: TRBV5-1; J: TRBJ2-7; CDR3: ASSLVVAGSYEQY
size: few; V: TRBV7-9; J: TRBJ2-2; CDR3: ASFLTQELF
size: few; V: TRBV30; J: TRBJ2-2; CDR3: AFIRTSGRAGELF
size: NA; V: TRBV20-1; J: TRBJ2-7; CDR3: SAIGREGFYEQY
size: few; V: TRBV4-2; J: TRBJ2-5; CDR3: ASSVPTSGRETQY
size: few; V: TRBV10-3; J: TRBJ2-7; CDR3: AISESGGLYEQY
size: NA; V: TRBV12-3/TRBV12-4; J: TRBJ1-5; CDR3: ASNKGQGTQPQH
size: few; V: TRBV20-1; J: TRBJ2-7; CDR3: SARDHGLAGVISYEQY
size: few; V: TRBV29-1; J: TRBJ2-1; CDR3: SVGATTEHIEQF
size: NA; V: TRBV4-2; J: TRBJ2-5; CDR3: ASSQGPGRETQY
size: many; V: TRBV5-1; J: TRBJ1-1; CDR3: ASSLALLTENTEAF
size: NA; V: TRBV5-1; J: TRBJ2-5; CDR3: ASRRDVRKETQY
size: NA; V: TRBV27; J: TRBJ2-7; CDR3: ASSNREFSYEQY
size: NA; V: TRBV5-8; J: TRBJ1-4; CDR3: ASSLRSSPNEKLF
size: few; V: TRBV7-8; J: TRBJ2-2; CDR3: ASSTLGRTNTGELF
size: few; V: TRBV27; J: TRBJ2-7; CDR3: ASSSMTGPYEQY
size: NA; V: TRBV7-9; J: TRBJ1-5; CDR3: ASSLSLGAGGNQPQH
size: few; V: TRBV6-1; J: TRBJ2-1; CDR3: ASNGVNEQF
size: many; V: TRBV5-1; J: TRBJ1-2; CDR3: ASSSGTGLSGYT
size: few; V: TRBV29-1; J: TRBJ2-7; CDR3: SVRSMASGTGARGEQY
size: NA; V: TRBV5-6; J: TRBJ1-1; CDR3: ASSLGWWNTEAF
size: NA; V: TRBV4-1; J: TRBJ2-1; CDR3: ASSQDEILPFNEQF
size: NA; V: TRBV29-1; J: TRBJ2-7; CDR3: SVTRDRTILRY
size: NA; V: TRBV15; J: TRBJ2-3; CDR3: ATSPLGSFTDTQY
size: NA; V: TRBV29-1; J: TRBJ2-1; CDR3: SVEEVGIASSYNEQF
size: few; V: TRBV15; J: TRBJ2-1; CDR3: ATSRDSAGGPYNEQF
size: many; V: TRBV12-3/TRBV12-4; J: TRBJ1-2; CDR3: ASSLHGYT
size: NA; V: TRBV7-2; J: TRBJ1-1; CDR3: ASSLVFGYTEAF
size: many; V: TRBV20-1; J: TRBJ2-1; CDR3: SARVGLAVNYNEQF
size: NA; V: TRBV25-1; J: TRBJ2-5; CDR3: ASSEYKGAVVKETQY
size: NA; V: TRBV29-1; J: TRBJ2-5; CDR3: SVVGQGDAQETQY
size: NA; V: TRBV5-1; J: TRBJ1-1; CDR3: ASSLENLNTEAF
size: NA; V: TRBV5-1; J: TRBJ2-3; CDR3: ASVAGMTDTQY
size: few; V: TRBV29-1; J: TRBJ2-2; CDR3: SAGIADRPNTGELF
size: NA; V: TRBV7-3; J: TRBJ2-6; CDR3: ASSPLGGRLVGANVLT
size: NA; V: TRBV11-2; J: TRBJ1-2; CDR3: ASSLSGEDGYT
size: NA; V: TRBV29-1; J: TRBJ2-7; CDR3: SVPRDFFNSYEQY
size: NA; V: TRBV3-1; J: TRBJ1-2; CDR3: ASSQGQGLRYT
size: few; V: TRBV2; J: TRBJ2-1; CDR3: ASSPKGGQF
size: few; V: TRBV4-1; J: TRBJ2-1; CDR3: ASSQEGDSLRVGNEQF
size: few; V: TRBV5-1; J: TRBJ1-1; CDR3: ASSLGSGAF
size: NA; V: TRBV30; J: TRBJ1-1; CDR3: AWSPTGGRMNTEAF
size: few; V: TRBV29-1; J: TRBJ2-5; CDR3: SVEEGQRTETQY
size: NA; V: TRBV4-1; J: TRBJ2-3; CDR3: ASSQLSLVKSTDTQY
size: few; V: TRBV20-1; J: TRBJ2-3; CDR3: SATNPRVSTDTQY
size: NA; V: TRBV5-1; J: TRBJ1-1; CDR3: ASSRTPGGSVNTEAF
size: few; V: TRBV4-1; J: TRBJ1-3; CDR3: ASSRQSSGNTIY
size: few; V: TRBV9; J: TRBJ1-2; CDR3: ASSVAMSGYGYT
size: NA; V: TRBV9; J: TRBJ2-3; CDR3: ASSVAGLAGATDTQY